This TCR beta chain was retrieved from a study of blood T cell repertoires in COVID-19. On the study more broadly: The origin of the acute and convalescent COVID-19 samples was the United States, Italy and Spain. PBMCs, B-cell-depleted T cells, or T cells were the source of the cDNA or gDNA that made up the material.

Authors' analysis steps: Reference gene primer amplification in the assay estimated nucleated cell counts. Only in-frame clones appear in the TCRdb table, and some are missing; sequencing was by immunoSEQ multiplex PCR. The D gene and trimming were derived from the DNA, and the V and J assignments and clone size from that table. The repertoire has roughly 80,000 clones, more than 75% of them found once; the top ten carry less than 25%. The CDR3 runs 17 residues. Trimming pared 5 bases from V and 3 bases from J, leaving 19 bases between. CDR1 is LNHNV, CDR2 YYDKDF, per germline (reference sequence). The rearrangement uses TRBV15 and TRBJ2-2; a weak D match, TRBD2 (6 bases). The specimen was peripheral blood. The receptor was isolated from a human donor in a cohort sampled during active COVID-19. The CDR3 loop is CATSPSRRGRDTGELFF. Here the CDR3 DNA reads TGTGCCACCAGCCCATCTAGGAGGGGTCGCGACACCGGGGAGCTGTTTTTT.